These 31 T cell receptor beta chains share one sample of origin, sequenced in a study of CD8 T cells in ankylosing spondylitis (dated 2017 in TCRdb). The library was generated by 5' RACE. Sequencer: Illumina HiSeq 2500. Using fastp at Q25 and MiXCR, TCRdb reprocessed the public reads and kept productive beta chains. Here each entry gathers all rows of one CDR3 protein and keeps the most common genes and DNA. For this sample there are about 130,000 distinct CDR3 sequences; over 6.5% appear just once. The ten largest clonotypes hold about 12% of the sample. Sequenced material: blood, either unsorted or a sorted T cell fraction (not recorded which). The receptors were gathered from a male donor with ankylosing spondylitis or in good health (not recorded which).

The sample holds many counts of this clonotype. The rearrangement links TRBV5-1 to TRBJ1-6; the D gene is possibly TRBD1 (5 bases). Germline V CDR1 and CDR2: SGHRS, YFSETQ. The V end was cut by 0 bases, the J end by 8 bases, with 18 bases between. The CDR3 contains 17 residues. The CDR3 nucleotides are TGCGCCAGCAGCTTGGCCCGGGGGATAGCTTTGGATTCACCCCTCCACTTT. It is translated as CASSLARGIALDSPLHF.

This clonotype has at least ten counts. V usage is TRBV20-1 and J usage is TRBJ2-3; 10 positions agree with TRBD2. V lost 6 bases and J lost 2; bases outside the gene matches: 5. The CDR3 length is 14 residues. Looked up from germline, CDR1 is DFQATT and CDR2 is SNEGSKA (reference sequence). Here the CDR3 DNA reads TGCAGTGCCATTAGCGGGGGGTACACAGATACGCAGTATTTT. Translated: CSAISGGYTDTQYF.

This clonotype has at least ten counts. This chain joins TRBV20-1 and TRBJ2-5; 9 bases match TRBD1. The V and J ends lost 6 bases and 5 bases, in that order; junction bases with no gene match: 4. Germline V CDR1 and CDR2: DFQATT, SNEGSKA (reference sequence). The CDR3 has 12 amino acids. The CDR3 is CSAGTGFETQYF. The CDR3 DNA reads as TGCAGTGCCGGGACAGGGTTCGAGACCCAGTACTTC.

This clonotype was observed at least ten times. V usage is TRBV24-1 and J usage is TRBJ2-7, with D unresolved. CDR1 and CDR2 from the germline V gene are KGHDR and SFDVKD. This CDR3 has 13 amino acids. V dropped 6 bases and J dropped 0 bases, with 8 bases sitting between them. The CDR3 DNA follows: TGTGCCACCAGTCCCCCGAGCTCCTACGAGCAGTACTTC. Encoded protein: CATSPPSSYEQYF.

This clonotype was seen repeatedly, ten times or more. The V and J genes are TRBV30 and TRBJ1-4; no clear D. The germline CDR1 and CDR2 sequences are GTSNPN and SVGIG (reference sequence). Trimming pared 5 bases from V and 7 bases from J, leaving 11 bases between. The CDR3 has 12 amino acids. CDR3 coding DNA: TGTGCCTGGTCCCTATGGGGTGAAAAACTGTTTTTT. Residues: CAWSLWGEKLFF.

This clonotype was detected many times. The rearrangement uses TRBV20-1 and TRBJ2-3, with a possible D match to TRBD2 (5 bases). V lost 5 bases, J lost 4 bases, and 10 bases lay in between. The CDR3 extends over 12 amino acids. Germline V gene sequence: CDR1 DFQATT, CDR2 SNEGSKA (reference sequence). The CDR3 nucleotides are TGCAGTGCTTCAGCCGGGGCAGATACGCAGTATTTT. Its protein is CSASAGADTQYF.

This clonotype showed up many times. V usage is TRBV12-3 or TRBV12-4 and J usage is TRBJ1-4; D remains ambiguous. Trimming took 6 bases from V and 4 from J, leaving 15 bases between them. CDR3 length equals 15 residues. CDR3 loop: CASSLDSGVNEKLFF. CDR3 nucleotides: TGTGCCAGCAGCCTTGATTCCGGAGTTAATGAAAAACTGTTTTTT.

This clonotype was seen many times. The V gene is TRBV10-3, the J gene TRBJ1-1, with TRBD1 as a possible D gene (5 bases). Germline V gene data show CDR1 as ENHRY and CDR2 as SYGVKD. V was trimmed by 6 bases and J by 3 bases, leaving 14 bases between them. The CDR3 covers 14 residues. The CDR3 nucleotides are TGTGCCATCAGCCTTCGTGGGGGTGACACTGAAGCTTTCTTT. Translated, it gives CAISLRGGDTEAFF.

This clonotype came up many times. The gene calls are TRBV5-1 and TRBJ2-1, with TRBD2 matching over 7 bases. V dropped 4 bases and J dropped 6; count of bases not matched to a gene: 4. The length of the CDR3 is 13 residues. Germline V gene sequence: CDR1 SGHRS, CDR2 YFSETQ. The CDR3 is CASSEGLLNEQFF. The CDR3 region has the DNA TGCGCCAGCAGCGAGGGACTACTCAATGAGCAGTTCTTC.

This clonotype was seen at least ten times. This chain connects TRBV10-1 to TRBJ2-1; 7 bases agree with TRBD1. Trimming cost V 7 bases and J 9 bases; bases outside gene matches: 12. Per the germline V gene, CDR1 is WNHNN and CDR2 is SYGVQD (reference sequence). This CDR3 comprises 14 residues. The CDR3 is CASNPTGLYGEQFF. The CDR3 DNA reads as TGCGCCAGCAACCCGACAGGGTTGTATGGTGAGCAGTTCTTC.

This clonotype was counted only a few times. V is TRBV15 and J is TRBJ1-1, with 12 bases that match TRBD1. The CDR3 sequence is 19 residues long. Trimming took 0 bases from V and 0 from J; bases not matched to a gene: 8. Per germline, CDR1 LNHNV and CDR2 YYDKDF (reference sequence). In DNA, the CDR3 is TGTGCCACCAGCAGAGATGCCGGGACAGGGGGCAGAATGAACACTGAAGCTTTCTTT. Translated, it gives CATSRDAGTGGRMNTEAFF.

This clonotype came up many times. V usage is TRBV12-3 or TRBV12-4 and J usage is TRBJ1-1; D may be TRBD1 (6 bases). The CDR3 runs to 14 residues. The CDR3 coding sequence is TGTGTCTCAAGGGGGTTGGCGTGGAACACTGAAGCTTTCTTT. Protein product: CVSRGLAWNTEAFF.

This clonotype was observed many times. The chain joins TRBV7-3 to TRBJ2-2; 7 positions match TRBD1. The CDR3 length is 15 residues. The V gene end was trimmed by 4 bases and the J gene end by 2 bases; junction bases not matched to a gene: 4. Germline assignment: CDR1 SGHTA and CDR2 FQGTGA. CDR3 sequence reads: CASSSLGGNTGELFF. CDR3 DNA: TGTGCCAGCAGCTCACTAGGGGGCAACACCGGGGAGCTGTTTTTT.

This clonotype was detected many times. V usage is TRBV4-3 and J usage is TRBJ2-3; 10 nucleotides match TRBD2. This CDR3 has 16 amino acids. J gave up 6 bases and V 1 base, and 7 bases lay outside the gene matches. Germline lookup yields CDR1 LGHNA and CDR2 YSLEER. CDR3 sequence: CASSQGPSGRIDTQYF. The CDR3 DNA is TGCGCCAGCAGCCAAGGCCCTAGCGGGAGAATTGATACGCAGTATTTT.

This clonotype has ten or more counts. The chain has TRBV20-1 and TRBJ2-5, with D perhaps matching TRBD1 or TRBD2 (5 bases each). The CDR3 is 14 residues long. CDR1 and CDR2 from the germline V gene are DFQATT and SNEGSKA (reference sequence). V lost 5 bases and J 5 bases, leaving 18 bases between the germline ends. CDR3 residues: CSAEGPPEGETQYF. The DNA for the CDR3 is TGCAGTGCTGAAGGACCGCCCGAGGGGGAGACCCAGTACTTC.

This clonotype showed up many times. This chain joins TRBV5-1 and TRBJ1-4; D is undetermined. Germline-derived CDR1 and CDR2 are SGHRS and YFSETQ. Trimming left V 4 bases short and J 7 bases short, with 14 bases between. This CDR3 spans 14 amino acids. The CDR3 sequence is CASSPEMAGEKLFF. The CDR3 DNA follows: TGCGCCAGCAGCCCGGAAATGGCAGGTGAAAAACTGTTTTTT.

This clonotype was counted ten times or more. The V and J genes are TRBV9 and TRBJ2-1, with 9 bases lining up with TRBD2. Looked up from germline, CDR1 is SGDLS and CDR2 is YYNGEE. After removal of 1 base from V and 6 bases from J, the junction contained 5 bases not matched to a gene. This CDR3 region has 15 residues. The CDR3 sequence: CASSVSSGRGNEQFF. In DNA form, the CDR3 reads TGTGCCAGCAGCGTAAGTAGCGGGAGAGGCAATGAGCAGTTCTTC.

A remark on this clonotype: A much larger clone is a single base away; this may be a read error. This chain links TRBV24-1 with TRBJ2-4; TRBD1 agrees at 8 bases. V gave up 12 bases and J gave up 9 bases; unmatched junction bases: 6. This CDR3 contains 11 residues. Germline values: CDR1 KGHDR, CDR2 SFDVKD. CDR3 DNA: TGTGCCGCCTCCGACAGGGGCATTCAGTACTTC. As protein: CAASDRGIQYF.

The table lists this clonotype with many counts. The genes are TRBV3-1 and TRBJ2-2; tentatively, D is TRBD2 (6 bases). Trimming removed 0 bases at V and 7 bases at J, with 15 bases between. Germline V gene sequence: CDR1 LGHDT, CDR2 YNNKEL (reference sequence). The length of the CDR3 is 16 residues. CDR3 DNA: TGTGCCAGCAGCCAAGACTACGGGACTTGGGACGGGGAGCTGTTTTTT. This codes for CASSQDYGTWDGELFF.

This clonotype has ten or more counts. The chain employs TRBV5-1 and TRBJ1-2, with D hard to call. CDR1 and CDR2 (germline): SGHRS, YFSETQ. V was shortened by 2 bases and J by 6 bases, with 11 bases between the two germline ends. CDR3 length equals 13 residues. As DNA, the CDR3 is TGCGCCAGCAGCTTTTCCGGAGAGGATGGCTACACCTTC. Residues: CASSFSGEDGYTF.

This clonotype was seen many times. The chain has TRBV7-8 and TRBJ1-5; D is uncertain. V was shortened by 5 bases and J by 8 bases, with 10 bases between the two germline ends. Germline loops: CDR1 SGHVS, CDR2 FQNEAQ. CDR3 length: 12 residues. The CDR3 here is CASSAEVEPQHF. Here the CDR3 DNA reads TGTGCCAGCAGCGCCGAGGTAGAGCCCCAGCATTTT. The full variable domain, rest sourced from reference TRBV7-8 and TRBJ1-5, is GAGVSQSPRYKVAKRGQDVALRCDPISGHVSLFWYQQALGQGPEFLTYFQNEAQLDKSGLPSDRFFAERPEGSVSTLKIQRTQQEDSAVYLCASSAEVEPQHFGDGTRLSIL.

There are many counts of this clonotype. This chain joins TRBV12-3 or TRBV12-4 and TRBJ2-2, with 11 bases aligning to TRBD1. The CDR3 is made up of 16 amino acids. V lost 6 bases to trimming and J lost 6 bases; unmatched junction nucleotides: 9. The CDR3 sequence: CASSLGRTGGPGELFF. In nucleotides, the CDR3 is TGTGCCAGCAGCCTAGGTCGGACAGGGGGCCCCGGGGAGCTGTTTTTT.

This clonotype showed up many times. The chain combines TRBV5-5 with TRBJ2-7; D might be TRBD2 (6 bases). From germline, CDR1 is SGHKS and CDR2 YYEKEE (reference sequence). V gave up 3 bases and J gave up 4 bases, with 20 bases separating them. The CDR3 consists of 16 residues. CDR3 bases: TGTGCCAGCAGCTCAATATCCGGGACGAGCGGGTACGAGCAGTACTTC. This translates into CASSSISGTSGYEQYF.

Regarding this clonotype: This may be a read error: a much more frequent sequence differs by one nucleotide. The CDR3 DNA reads TGTGCCAGCAGTTACGCCAGGGGTAGCAATCGGCCCCAGCATTTT. Protein product: CASSYARGSNRPQHF. The chain has TRBV6-5 and TRBJ1-5, with a tentative D call TRBD1 (6 bases). The germline gives CDR1 MNHEY, CDR2 SVGAGI. The CDR3 loop spans 15 amino acids.

This clonotype was recorded many times. The V call is TRBV29-1, the J call TRBJ1-1, with D maybe TRBD1 (5 bases). The CDR3 runs to 13 residues. Germline V lookup: CDR1 SQVTM, CDR2 ANQGSEA. The V end was cut by 3 bases, the J end by 3 bases, with 11 bases between. The CDR3 reads CSVEGQGDTEAFF. The DNA of the CDR3 is TGCAGCGTTGAGGGTCAGGGAGACACTGAAGCTTTCTTT.

This clonotype has only a few counts. This rearrangement joins TRBV7-8 to TRBJ2-7; 10 bases match TRBD1. Germline V lookup: CDR1 SGHVS, CDR2 FQNEAQ. With V trimmed by 5 bases and J by 0 bases, 7 bases remained unmatched. The CDR3 totals 16 residues. The CDR3 DNA reads TGTGCCAGCAGCGGACGGACAGGGGGGGTCTCCTACGAGCAGTACTTC. This translates into CASSGRTGGVSYEQYF.

This clonotype was observed many times. V gene TRBV20-1 combines with J gene TRBJ2-1; possible D gene TRBD2, 6 bases. The germline V and J ends were trimmed by 2 bases and 12 bases, with 26 bases remaining between them. The germline CDR1 and CDR2 sequences are DFQATT and SNEGSKA (reference sequence). This CDR3 comprises 16 residues. The CDR3 sequence: CSARRAPMGLASRQFF. CDR3 DNA sequence: TGCAGTGCTAGAAGAGCACCAATGGGACTTGCATCCCGGCAGTTCTTC.

This clonotype has at least ten counts. This sequence joins TRBV5-8 and TRBJ1-3; possible D gene TRBD1, 5 bases. The CDR3 covers 16 residues. Trimming took 5 bases from V and 0 from J, leaving 15 bases between them. Germline V gene lookup returns CDR1 SGHTS and CDR2 YDEGEE. In nucleotides, the CDR3 is TGTGCCAGCAGTTCAGGGTATCCCTTCTCTGGAAACACCATATATTTT. This gives the protein CASSSGYPFSGNTIYF.

This clonotype was seen repeatedly, ten times or more. The V call is TRBV5-1, the J call TRBJ2-2, with no clear D. The V end lost 1 base, the J end lost 4 bases, and 2 bases lay between the germline ends. Per the germline V gene, CDR1 is SGHRS and CDR2 is YFSETQ. The CDR3 runs to 12 residues. The CDR3 loop reads CASSLTTGELFF. DNA for the CDR3: TGCGCCAGCAGCTTGACCACCGGGGAGCTGTTTTTT. Complete variable domain (other parts from reference TRBV5-1 and TRBJ2-2): KAGVTQTPRYLIKTRGQQVTLSCSPISGHRSVSWYQQTPGQGLQFLFEYFSETQRNKGNFPGRFSGRQFSNSRSEMNVSTLELGDSALYLCASSLTTGELFFGEGSRLTVL.

This clonotype was seen many times. This chain links TRBV5-6 with TRBJ2-3, with 10 bases fitting TRBD1. Germline-derived CDR1 and CDR2 are SGHDT and YYEEEE. V dropped 4 bases and J dropped 6; count of bases not matched to a gene: 5. The CDR3 covers 14 residues. This CDR3 is CASSGGTGVDTQYF. For the CDR3, the DNA is TGTGCCAGCAGCGGAGGGACAGGGGTTGATACGCAGTATTTT.

For this clonotype: With a much larger clone just one base away, this may be a read error. The V call is TRBV3-1, the J call TRBJ1-1, with 8 nucleotides matching TRBD1. This CDR3 spans 15 amino acids. The V gene's germline CDR1 is LGHDT and CDR2 YNNKEL (reference sequence). Trimming cost V 5 bases and J 10 bases; bases outside gene matches: 15. The CDR3 loop is CASSAYSGQGPGAFF. CDR3 nucleotide sequence: TGTGCCAGCAGCGCCTATTCAGGACAGGGTCCGGGAGCTTTCTTT.